This T cell receptor (beta chain) was retrieved from a study of regulatory T cells in long-lasting Graves disease. Study-wide results and limits: The work looked only at peripheral blood and did not look at thyroid tissue.

The CDR3 has 14 amino acids. CDR3 regions were amplified by Arm-PCR using iRepertoire HTBI primers to build TCR beta libraries. One entry per CDR3 protein results from TCRdb running MiXCR on the multiplex PCR reads. The sample yields 680,000 or so distinct CDR3 sequences, about 15% seen once. As for time point: newly diagnosed GD, antithyroid drugs for less than 3 months. PBMCs were the source of the RNA used for TCR sequencing. The authors diagnosed Graves' disease using American Thyroid Association guidelines. There are many counts of this clonotype. Its target is unknown. The sample was also reused in another study, on T cells in Graves' hyperthyroidism and ophthalmopathy.

The chain has TRBV12-3 or TRBV12-4 and TRBJ2-1; unclear D gene. TRBJ2-5 matches the DNA end more closely, so the J call is doubtful. Sequenced here: peripheral blood mononuclear cells (PBMCs), sampled at new diagnosis, from a patient treated with antithyroid drugs. This clonotype was obtained from a woman between 25 and 40 years old with Graves disease. The CDR3 DNA reads as TGTGCCAGCAGTCTAAACGCACCCACAGCGACCCAGTACTTC. Its protein is CASSLNAPTATQYF.